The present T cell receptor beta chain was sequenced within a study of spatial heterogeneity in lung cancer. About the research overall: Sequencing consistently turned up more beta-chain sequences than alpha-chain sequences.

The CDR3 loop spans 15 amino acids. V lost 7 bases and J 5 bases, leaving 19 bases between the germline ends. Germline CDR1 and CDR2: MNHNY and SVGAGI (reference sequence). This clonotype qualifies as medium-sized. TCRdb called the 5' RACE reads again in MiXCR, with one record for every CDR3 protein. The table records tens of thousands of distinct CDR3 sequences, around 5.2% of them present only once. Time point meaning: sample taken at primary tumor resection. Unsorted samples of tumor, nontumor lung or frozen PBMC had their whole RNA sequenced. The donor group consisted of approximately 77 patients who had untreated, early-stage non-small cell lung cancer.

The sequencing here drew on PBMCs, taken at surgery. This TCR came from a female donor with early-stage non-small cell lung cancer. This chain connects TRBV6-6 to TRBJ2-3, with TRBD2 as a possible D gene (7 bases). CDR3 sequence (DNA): TGTGCCAGCACCCCGACGGCGGGGGCCGGAGATACGCAGTATTTT. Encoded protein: CASTPTAGAGDTQYF.